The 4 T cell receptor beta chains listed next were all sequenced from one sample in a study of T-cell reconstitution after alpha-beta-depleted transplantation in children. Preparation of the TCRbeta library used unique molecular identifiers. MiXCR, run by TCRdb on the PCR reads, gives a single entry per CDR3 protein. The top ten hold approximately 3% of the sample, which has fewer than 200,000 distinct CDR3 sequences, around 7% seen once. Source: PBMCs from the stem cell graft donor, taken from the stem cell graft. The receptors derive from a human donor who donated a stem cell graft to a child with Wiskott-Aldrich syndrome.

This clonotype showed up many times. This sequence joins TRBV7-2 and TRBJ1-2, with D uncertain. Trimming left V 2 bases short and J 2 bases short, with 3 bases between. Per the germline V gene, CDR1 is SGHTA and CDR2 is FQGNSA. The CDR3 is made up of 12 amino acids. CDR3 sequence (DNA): TGTGCCAGCAGCTTAACGAACTATGGCTACACCTTC. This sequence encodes CASSLTNYGYTF.

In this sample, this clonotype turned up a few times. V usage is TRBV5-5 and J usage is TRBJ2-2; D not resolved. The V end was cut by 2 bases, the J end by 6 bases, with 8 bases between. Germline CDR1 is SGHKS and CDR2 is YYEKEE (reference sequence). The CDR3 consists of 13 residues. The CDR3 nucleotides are TGTGCCAGCAGCTTAACCCTTCCCGGGGAGCTGTTTTTT. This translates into CASSLTLPGELFF.

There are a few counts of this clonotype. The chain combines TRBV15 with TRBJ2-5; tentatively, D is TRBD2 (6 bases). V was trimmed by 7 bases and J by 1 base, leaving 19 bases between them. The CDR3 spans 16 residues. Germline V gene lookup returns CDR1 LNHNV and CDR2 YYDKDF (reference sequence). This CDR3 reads CATNPRERGTQETQYF. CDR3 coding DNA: TGTGCCACCAACCCCAGGGAACGGGGGACCCAAGAGACCCAGTACTTC.

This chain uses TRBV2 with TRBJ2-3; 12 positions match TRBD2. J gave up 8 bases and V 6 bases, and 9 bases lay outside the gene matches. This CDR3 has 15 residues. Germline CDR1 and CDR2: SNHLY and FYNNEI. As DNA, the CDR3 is TGTGCCAGCAGGGAACTAGCGGGGGGTAAAGCTACGCAGTATTTT. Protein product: CASRELAGGKATQYF.